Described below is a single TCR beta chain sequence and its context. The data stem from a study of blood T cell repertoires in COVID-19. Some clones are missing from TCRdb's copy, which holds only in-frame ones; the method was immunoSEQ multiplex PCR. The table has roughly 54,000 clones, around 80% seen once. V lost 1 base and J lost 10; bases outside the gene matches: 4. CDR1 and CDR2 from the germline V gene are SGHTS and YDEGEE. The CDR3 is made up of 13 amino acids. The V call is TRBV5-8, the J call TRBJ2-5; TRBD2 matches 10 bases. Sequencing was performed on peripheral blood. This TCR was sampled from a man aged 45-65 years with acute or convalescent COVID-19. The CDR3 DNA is TGTGCCAGCAGCTTGACTAGCGGGGACGACCAGTACTTC. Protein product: CASSLTSGDDQYF.